The present T cell receptor beta chain was sequenced within a study of cytomegalovirus exposure and HLA in healthy donors. CDR3 length: 15 residues. V was clipped by 4 bases and J by 5 bases, with 21 bases between them. Germline V gives CDR1 GTSNPN, CDR2 SVGIG (reference sequence). 13 Jbeta primers and 60 Vbeta primers were used for the PCR. The table came from immunoSEQ multiplex PCR; TCRdb's copy has only in-frame clones and leaves some out. This table has about 200,000 clones, roughly 79% appearing once. The source is a man aged 25 to 45 in good health and CMV-seronegative. The specimen was PBMCs. V is TRBV30 and J is TRBJ2-7, with D possibly matching TRBD2 (5 bases). CDR3: CAWNLEASVANEQYF. Written as DNA, the CDR3 is TGTGCCTGGAATCTGGAGGCCTCGGTCGCCAACGAGCAGTACTTC.